Listed below are T cell receptor beta chains from one sample, sequenced in a study of T cells in localized non-small cell lung cancer. Sequencing was performed with immunoSEQ multiplex PCR; in TCRdb, only in-frame clones are kept and a portion is missing. The sample lists about 75,000 clones, around 82% occurring once. The sample here was peripheral blood, taken before any cancer treatment. The source of these receptors is a female donor at least 60 years old with stage I lung adenocarcinoma. Both conserved end residues are part of each CDR3. The order of the fields is J gene, D gene, V gene, clone size, CDR3 protein, CDR3 DNA. D genes are given only for firm matches. A row's size may be missing; if present it is once, few, many or a size class.

TRBJ1-1 | . | TRBV6-5 | . | CASRYGRNTEAFF | TGTGCCAGCCGTTACGGGAGGAACACTGAAGCTTTCTTT
TRBJ1-1 | . | TRBV5-1 | . | CASSLYPSDSSMNTEAFF | TGCGCCAGCAGCCTTTATCCGTCCGACAGCTCGATGAACACTGAAGCTTTCTTT
TRBJ2-1 | . | TRBV27 | . | CASRRDRYNEQFF | TGTGCCAGCAGGCGGGACCGCTACAATGAGCAGTTCTTC
TRBJ2-2 | . | TRBV9 | . | CASSRRYGELFF | TGTGCCAGCAGCCGACGATACGGGGAGCTGTTTTTT
TRBJ2-2 | . | TRBV21-1 | . | CASSRPRPGELFF | TGTGCCAGCAGCCGCCCGCGACCCGGGGAGCTGTTTTTT
TRBJ1-1 | . | TRBV30 | . | CAWRKGGTEAFF | TGTGCCTGGAGAAAAGGGGGCACTGAAGCTTTCTTT
TRBJ1-2 | . | TRBV6-1 | . | CASSNFGKGQEGYTF | TGTGCCAGCAGTAACTTCGGCAAGGGGCAGGAAGGCTACACCTTC
TRBJ1-1 | . | TRBV16 | . | CASSQLGDTEAFF | TGTGCCAGCAGCCAACTAGGGGACACTGAAGCTTTCTTT
TRBJ2-7 | TRBD1 | TRBV6-1 | . | CASSQDREEEQYF | TGTGCCAGCAGTCAGGACAGGGAAGAGGAGCAGTACTTC
TRBJ2-7 | . | TRBV10-3 | . | CASRPGGGGYEQYF | TGTGCCAGCAGACCTGGGGGAGGAGGCTACGAGCAGTACTTC
TRBJ2-1 | TRBD2 | TRBV7-2 | once | CASSLAGTSSYNEQFF | TGTGCCAGCAGCTTAGCCGGGACTAGCTCCTACAATGAGCAGTTCTTC
TRBJ1-2 | . | TRBV5-1 | few | CASSPSNRVQNGYTF | TGCGCCAGCAGCCCTTCAAACAGGGTCCAGAATGGCTACACCTTC
TRBJ2-5 | . | TRBV7-9 | . | CASSSDRDITETQYF | TGTGCCAGCAGCTCCGACCGGGATATTACGGAGACCCAGTACTTC
TRBJ2-3 | TRBD2 | TRBV5-1 | once | CASSLEPAGGADTQYF | TGCGCCAGCAGCTTGGAACCGGCGGGGGGGGCAGATACGCAGTATTTT
TRBJ2-4 | . | TRBV5-1 | . | CASSLDKNIQYF | TGCGCCAGCAGCTTGGACAAAAACATTCAGTACTTC
TRBJ1-6 | . | TRBV9 | . | CASSVGPSSYNSPLHF | TGTGCCAGCAGCGTAGGACCTAGCTCCTATAATTCACCCCTCCACTTT
TRBJ1-2 | TRBD1 | TRBV30 | . | CAWGGSPDRASNYGYTF | TGTGCCTGGGGAGGGAGCCCAGACAGGGCGTCTAACTATGGCTACACCTTC
TRBJ1-2 | . | TRBV28 | . | CASSPQSGLRGYTF | TGTGCCAGCAGCCCGCAGTCCGGGCTTCGCGGCTACACCTTC